This T cell receptor beta chain emerged from a study of OX40 agonist ivuxolimab in advanced cancers. TCRdb's table, derived via immunoSEQ multiplex PCR, lists solely in-frame clones and lacks some. The table has some 80,000 clones, roughly 88% seen once; the top ten hold around 7%. Germline CDR1 SGHVS, CDR2 FNYEAQ. This CDR3 is 15 amino acids long. V lost 6 bases to trimming and J lost 4 bases; unmatched junction nucleotides: 12. The sequence was collected from an adult with an advanced solid tumor such as melanoma, head and neck, liver or kidney cancer. This chain joins TRBV7-6 and TRBJ2-7; 7 bases align to TRBD1. The material sequenced was CD4+ or CD8+ T cells sorted from blood, taken in a trial of the OX40 agonist ivuxolimab. The CDR3 spells CASSGPGTARYEQYF. Written as DNA, the CDR3 is TGTGCCAGCAGTGGGCCCGGGACAGCCAGATACGAGCAGTACTTC.